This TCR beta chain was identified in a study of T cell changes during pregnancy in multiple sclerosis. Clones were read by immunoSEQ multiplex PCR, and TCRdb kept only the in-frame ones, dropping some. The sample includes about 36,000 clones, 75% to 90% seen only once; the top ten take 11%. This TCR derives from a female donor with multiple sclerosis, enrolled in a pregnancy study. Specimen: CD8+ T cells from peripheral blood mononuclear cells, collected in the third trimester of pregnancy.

The CDR3 protein is CAWTVKAGREKLFF. In DNA, the CDR3 is TGTGCCTGGACAGTAAAGGCAGGGCGGGAAAAACTGTTTTTT. The gene calls are TRBV30 and TRBJ1-4; a possible D gene is TRBD1 (5 bases). The CDR3 length is 14 residues. The V gene's germline CDR1 is GTSNPN and CDR2 SVGIG (reference sequence). V lost 4 bases and J lost 8, with 17 bases in between.